This T cell receptor (beta chain) was recovered during a study of blood T cell repertoires in COVID-19. Turning to the study itself: The United States, Italy and Spain were the sources of the acute and convalescent COVID-19 samples.

In the original processing: Reference gene primer amplification gave nucleated cell count estimates. Some clones are missing from TCRdb's copy, which holds only in-frame ones; the method was immunoSEQ multiplex PCR. D and trimming were read from the DNA, whereas the V and J calls and clone size are those reported in that table. The repertoire includes over 150,000 clones, roughly 86% of them detected once, and approximately 4.1% sits in the top ten. CDR1 is SNHLY and CDR2 is FYNNEI in the germline V gene. CDR3 size: 15 residues. Trimming stripped 6 bases from V and 5 bases from J, with 17 bases between.

V gene TRBV2 combines with J gene TRBJ2-1; weak D call: TRBD2 (5 bases). The receptor was derived from a woman in her sixties or seventies who had recovered from COVID-19. The sample was peripheral blood. The CDR3 is CASRADSAANNEQFF. For the CDR3, the DNA is TGTGCCAGCAGGGCGGACTCTGCCGCCAACAATGAGCAGTTCTTC.